Following are 30 T cell receptor beta chains from one sample sequenced in a study of blood T cell repertoires in COVID-19. TCRdb's table, derived via immunoSEQ multiplex PCR, lists solely in-frame clones and lacks some. The sample holds approximately 110,000 clones; about two thirds are singletons and the top ten take under 1%. The sequenced sample was peripheral blood. All receptors derive from a human donor with acute or convalescent COVID-19. The donor label of this sample is uncertain.

The V gene is TRBV29-1, the J gene TRBJ2-3; 10 bases are shared with TRBD2. This CDR3 is built from 15 residues. Germline loops: CDR1 SQVTM, CDR2 ANQGSEA. The J segment lost 4 bases and the V segment lost 2 bases, leaving 6 bases of the junction unmatched. The CDR3 spells CSVETGLAVADTQYF. The CDR3 DNA reads as TGCAGCGTTGAAACCGGACTAGCGGTCGCAGATACGCAGTATTTT.

V and J are TRBV12-5 and TRBJ2-7; possibly TRBD1 for D (5 bases). Germline CDR1 is LGHNT and CDR2 is FRNRAP. The CDR3 has 16 amino acids. V shed 4 bases and J shed 4 bases, with 20 bases lying between them. The CDR3 sequence: CASGSPVSGQIYEQYF. The CDR3 coding sequence is TGTGCTAGTGGTTCGCCCGTCTCTGGACAAATTTACGAGCAGTACTTC.

The table lists this clone with a count of one. This chain links TRBV3-1 (or the pseudogene TRBV3-2) with TRBJ2-1, with D possibly matching TRBD2 (6 bases). CDR3 size: 14 residues. CDR1 LGHDT and CDR2 YNNKEL come from the germline V gene (reference sequence). V was clipped by 3 bases and J by 7 bases, with 13 bases between them. The CDR3 DNA is TGTGCCAGCAGCCAGGCGGGAACAAGGAATGAGCAGTTCTTC. Translated, it gives CASSQAGTRNEQFF.

The chain has TRBV7-3 and TRBJ2-5, with 8 bases identical to TRBD1. The CDR3 is made up of 16 amino acids. Losses at the gene ends were 5 bases for V and 4 bases for J; bases not matched to a gene: 12. The germline gives CDR1 SGHTA, CDR2 FQGTGA. CDR3: CASSPRKTGEGETQYF. Here the CDR3 DNA reads TGTGCCAGCAGCCCGCGAAAGACAGGGGAAGGAGAGACCCAGTACTTC. The variable domain in full, completed from reference TRBV7-3 and TRBJ2-5, reads GAGVSQTPSNKVTEKGKYVELRCDPISGHTALYWYRQSLGQGPEFLIYFQGTGAADDSGLPNDRFFAVRPEGSVSTLKIQRTERGDSAVYLCASSPRKTGEGETQYFGPGTRLLVL.

J is TRBJ2-2 and V is TRBV9; D is perhaps TRBD1 (7 bases). This CDR3 has 14 residues. The V and J ends lost 3 bases and 4 bases respectively, with 10 bases between them. The V gene's germline CDR1 is SGDLS and CDR2 YYNGEE. CDR3 nucleotide sequence: TGTGCCAGCAGCGCGGGGGACAGCACCGGGGAGCTGTTTTTT. Its protein product is CASSAGDSTGELFF.

The chain joins TRBV6-1 to TRBJ1-2, with D perhaps matching TRBD1 (5 bases). Germline CDR1 is MNHNS and CDR2 is SASEGT. This CDR3 comprises 14 residues. Trimming removed 7 bases from V and 3 bases from J, with 15 bases in between. CDR3: CASTSRGGDYGYTF. The CDR3 region has the DNA TGTGCCAGCACATCCCGGGGGGGTGACTATGGCTACACCTTC.

J is TRBJ2-7 and V is TRBV4-1; TRBD1 might be the D (6 bases). Germline V lookup: CDR1 MGHRA, CDR2 YSYEKL. Between the trimmed V and J ends, which lost 0 bases and 0 bases, there was a span of 21 bases. The CDR3 runs 19 residues. DNA for the CDR3: TGCGCCAGCAGCCAAGAACGGCTCCTTGGGGGCCACAGCTCCTACGAGCAGTACGTC. The encoded protein is CASSQERLLGGHSSYEQYV.

This clone has ten or more counts. The chain uses TRBV7-6 and TRBJ2-6; tentative D call: TRBD2 (5 bases). Trimming left V 5 bases short and J 3 bases short, with 11 bases between. The V gene's germline CDR1 is SGHVS and CDR2 FNYEAQ. The CDR3 totals 15 residues. DNA of the CDR3: TGTGCCAGCAGCCCCGGACTGGTTGGGGCCAACGTCCTGACTTTC. Its translation is CASSPGLVGANVLTF.

This clone occurred a few times. DNA of the CDR3: TGCGCCAGCAGCTCTCCCGGGACAGATGGCTACACCTTC. Translating it yields CASSSPGTDGYTF. This sequence joins TRBV5-1 and TRBJ1-2; 7 bases map to TRBD1. This CDR3 has 13 residues. Losses at the gene ends were 3 bases for V and 6 bases for J; bases not matched to a gene: 5. Germline V gene data show CDR1 as SGHRS and CDR2 as YFSETQ.

The chain carries TRBV11-2 and TRBJ2-3; TRBD1 aligns across 9 bases. V was clipped by 1 base and J by 0 bases; unmatched bases: 8. The germline V gene has CDR1 SGHAT and CDR2 FQNNGV. The CDR3 length is 18 residues. The CDR3 reads CASSLVWVGTGSTDTQYF. In DNA form, the CDR3 reads TGTGCCAGCAGCTTAGTATGGGTCGGGACAGGGAGCACAGATACGCAGTATTTT.

Only a few counts were recorded for this clone. This chain links TRBV6-5 with TRBJ1-5; a possible D gene is TRBD1 (6 bases). CDR3 length: 15 residues. Trimming pared 7 bases from V and 4 bases from J, leaving 17 bases between. CDR1 is MNHEY and CDR2 is SVGAGI in the germline V gene. The CDR3 protein is CASTTGGATNQPQHF. The DNA of the CDR3 is TGTGCCAGCACCACGGGGGGGGCGACAAATCAGCCCCAGCATTTT.

The gene calls are TRBV29-1 and TRBJ2-7; 7 bases match TRBD2. Germline V lookup: CDR1 SQVTM, CDR2 ANQGSEA. The J segment lost 0 bases and the V segment lost 7 bases, leaving 15 bases of the junction unmatched. CDR3 length equals 16 residues. CDR3 region: CSAILVLALSSYEQYF. As DNA, the CDR3 is TGCAGCGCCATACTGGTACTAGCGTTGAGCTCCTACGAGCAGTACTTC.

The V and J genes are TRBV5-1 and TRBJ1-4; 11 nucleotides line up with TRBD1. The CDR3 sequence is 14 residues long. V shed 5 bases, J shed 7 bases, and the junction held 4 bases outside the gene matches. Germline CDR1 SGHRS, CDR2 YFSETQ. CDR3 in DNA: TGCGCCAGCAGGCCTGGGACAGGGGGTGAAAAACTGTTTTTT. It is translated as CASRPGTGGEKLFF.

This sequence joins TRBV18 and TRBJ1-4; no definite D call. V lost 0 bases, J lost 8 bases, and 19 bases lay in between. Looked up from germline, CDR1 is KGHSH and CDR2 is LQKENI. This CDR3 spans 17 amino acids. The CDR3 DNA reads TGTGCCAGCTCACCACCGTGGATGGCAGGTCCTCCCGAAAAACTGTTTTTT. It encodes CASSPPWMAGPPEKLFF.

The chain is built from TRBV28 and TRBJ1-4; no firm D call. The CDR3 is made up of 14 amino acids. Trimming removed 5 bases at V and 5 bases at J, with 12 bases between. Germline loops: CDR1 MDHEN, CDR2 SYDVKM. The DNA for the CDR3 is TGTGCCAGCAGTGTTGTGTTGGGCAATGAAAAACTGTTTTTT. Protein sequence: CASSVVLGNEKLFF. The entire variable domain, with the rest obtained from reference TRBV28 and TRBJ1-4, is as follows: DVKVTQSSRYLVKRTGEKVFLECVQDMDHENMFWYRQDPGLGLRLIYFSYDVKMKEKGDIPEGYSVSREKKERFSLILESASTNQTSMYLCASSVVLGNEKLFFGSGTQLSVL.

This sequence joins TRBV2 and TRBJ2-2, with a possible D match to TRBD2 (5 bases). The V end lost 4 bases, the J end lost 2 bases, and 11 bases lay between the germline ends. The length of the CDR3 is 15 residues. Germline CDR1 reads SNHLY; CDR2 reads FYNNEI. The CDR3 sequence is CASSVTRLNTGELFF. In DNA form, the CDR3 reads TGTGCCAGCAGTGTGACGAGACTAAACACCGGGGAGCTGTTTTTT.

This chain joins TRBV14 and TRBJ2-7, with TRBD2 as a possible D gene (6 bases). V was pared by 1 base and J by 6 bases, with 16 bases between. Germline V gives CDR1 SGHDN, CDR2 FVKESK. CDR3 size: 15 residues. The CDR3 sequence: CASSQGFGRDCEQYV. In DNA form, the CDR3 reads TGTGCCAGCAGCCAAGGCTTCGGACGGGACTGCGAGCAGTACGTC.

The J gene is TRBJ1-2, the V gene TRBV6-1; 10 nucleotides align to TRBD1. Germline values: CDR1 MNHNS, CDR2 SASEGT. V trimming: 6 bases; J trimming: 4 bases; junction bases outside the gene matches: 11. The CDR3 contains 16 residues. DNA of the CDR3: TGTGCCAGCAGGGAAACCTGGGACAGGGGTCCCTATGGCTACACCTTC. Residues: CASRETWDRGPYGYTF.

This clone came up a few times. The chain couples TRBV3-1 (or the pseudogene TRBV3-2) to TRBJ1-1; 8 bases agree with TRBD1. Losses at the gene ends were 2 bases for V and 11 bases for J; bases not matched to a gene: 7. The CDR3 is made up of 13 amino acids. The germline gives CDR1 LGHDT, CDR2 YNNKEL (reference sequence). CDR3 protein: CASSQLDRARAFF. CDR3 in DNA: TGTGCCAGCAGCCAATTGGACAGGGCACGGGCTTTCTTT.

The V gene is TRBV19, the J gene TRBJ1-2; unclear D gene. Germline CDR1 reads LNHDA; CDR2 reads SQIVND (reference sequence). Trimming left V 8 bases short and J 4 bases short, with 17 bases between. The CDR3 totals 14 residues. CDR3: CASLSRVQTYGYTF. The DNA of the CDR3 is TGTGCCAGTCTTTCGAGGGTCCAGACCTATGGCTACACCTTC.

This chain joins TRBV6-5 and TRBJ2-1; perhaps TRBD1 as D (5 bases). The germline V gene has CDR1 MNHEY and CDR2 SVGAGI. V was shortened by 4 bases and J by 10 bases, with 8 bases between the two germline ends. The CDR3 totals 11 residues. The CDR3 protein is CASSSWGEQFF. The CDR3 bases are TGTGCCAGCAGTTCGTGGGGCGAGCAGTTCTTC.

The rearrangement joins TRBV28 to TRBJ2-1; TRBD2 might be the D (7 bases). The germline V and J ends were trimmed by 1 base and 8 bases, with 9 bases remaining between them. CDR1 and CDR2 from the germline V gene are MDHEN and SYDVKM. This CDR3 has 13 residues. DNA of the CDR3: TGTGCCAGCAGTTTATCGGGGGGCGATGAGCAGTTCTTC. It specifies CASSLSGGDEQFF.

The rearrangement joins TRBV2 to TRBJ1-1; possibly TRBD1 for D (5 bases). Trimming took off 1 base at V and 10 bases at J, with 19 bases between the two ends. Germline assignment: CDR1 SNHLY and CDR2 FYNNEI. The CDR3 runs 15 residues. CDR3 nucleotides: TGTGCCAGCAGTGAAGGTCCGGGCGACCAGGGTAGAGCTTTCTTT. This encodes CASSEGPGDQGRAFF.

This clone was recorded a few times. This chain joins TRBV11-2 and TRBJ1-1, with D unclear. V shed 5 bases and J shed 0 bases, with 7 bases lying between them. CDR1 and CDR2 from the germline V gene are SGHAT and FQNNGV. The CDR3 sequence is 13 residues long. The CDR3: CASSNSLNTEAFF. The DNA of the CDR3 is TGTGCCAGCAGCAATTCTTTGAACACTGAAGCTTTCTTT.

This chain uses TRBV6-5 with TRBJ1-2; D not certain. V lost 5 bases and J 8 bases, leaving 18 bases between the germline ends. CDR1 and CDR2 (germline): MNHEY, SVGAGI. The CDR3 has 14 amino acids. The CDR3 protein is CASSPQAPQVGYTF. CDR3 nucleotide sequence: TGTGCCAGCAGTCCTCAGGCCCCACAAGTAGGCTACACCTTC.

This clone was counted between two and nine times. The V call is TRBV28, the J call TRBJ2-3, with 10 bases matching TRBD2. Germline V gene data show CDR1 as MDHEN and CDR2 as SYDVKM. There are 17 residues in the CDR3. With 3 bases clipped from V and 2 bases from J, the junction kept 8 bases outside the gene matches. The CDR3 nucleotides are TGTGCCAGCAGTTTGGCGCTAGCGGGGGCCCCCACAGATACGCAGTATTTT. Its protein is CASSLALAGAPTDTQYF.

This clone was picked up many times. The genes are TRBV5-1 and TRBJ1-6; 8 bases are a match to TRBD1. Germline-derived CDR1 and CDR2 are SGHRS and YFSETQ. V trimming: 3 bases; J trimming: 0 bases; junction bases outside the gene matches: 11. The CDR3 loop spans 19 amino acids. CDR3 nucleotide sequence: TGCGCCAGCAGCTCACGCGTCAGGGGGCCCATCTCCTATAATTCACCCCTCCACTTT. Its translation: CASSSRVRGPISYNSPLHF.

This chain uses TRBV5-1 with TRBJ2-3; D is possibly TRBD1 (5 bases). Germline V gene lookup returns CDR1 SGHRS and CDR2 YFSETQ. This CDR3 spans 14 amino acids. V was shortened by 0 bases and J by 0 bases, with 5 bases between the two germline ends. CDR3 sequence (DNA): TGCGCCAGCAGCTTGGAGGGGAGCACAGATACGCAGTATTTT. Encoded protein: CASSLEGSTDTQYF. The variable domain in full, with the rest retrieved from reference TRBV5-1 and TRBJ2-3, is KAGVTQTPRYLIKTRGQQVTLSCSPISGHRSVSWYQQTPGQGLQFLFEYFSETQRNKGNFPGRFSGRQFSNSRSEMNVSTLELGDSALYLCASSLEGSTDTQYFGPGTRLTVL.

This rearrangement joins TRBV28 to TRBJ2-3; D perhaps matches TRBD2 (6 bases). The germline V and J ends were trimmed by 6 bases and 6 bases, with 19 bases remaining between them. This CDR3 has 15 amino acids. Germline CDR1 reads MDHEN; CDR2 reads SYDVKM. The DNA for the CDR3 is TGTGCCAGCAGCCGATCGACTACGGGGGAGGATACGCAGTATTTT. Translation gives CASSRSTTGEDTQYF.

This clone was recorded only once. The chain uses TRBV11-2 and TRBJ2-2; possible D gene TRBD1, 6 bases. In germline, CDR1 is SGHAT, CDR2 FQNNGV. The CDR3 spans 14 residues. The V gene lost 5 bases and the J gene lost 4 bases, with 11 bases spanning the gap. The DNA for the CDR3 is TGTGCCAGCAGCCTACAGGGTATCACCGGGGAGCTGTTTTTT. Amino acid sequence: CASSLQGITGELFF. Together with reference TRBV11-2 and TRBJ2-2, the CDR3 gives the full variable domain: EAGVAQSPRYKIIEKRQSVAFWCNPISGHATLYWYQQILGQGPKLLIQFQNNGVVDDSQLPKDRFSAERLKGVDSTLKIQPAKLEDSAVYLCASSLQGITGELFFGEGSRLTVL.